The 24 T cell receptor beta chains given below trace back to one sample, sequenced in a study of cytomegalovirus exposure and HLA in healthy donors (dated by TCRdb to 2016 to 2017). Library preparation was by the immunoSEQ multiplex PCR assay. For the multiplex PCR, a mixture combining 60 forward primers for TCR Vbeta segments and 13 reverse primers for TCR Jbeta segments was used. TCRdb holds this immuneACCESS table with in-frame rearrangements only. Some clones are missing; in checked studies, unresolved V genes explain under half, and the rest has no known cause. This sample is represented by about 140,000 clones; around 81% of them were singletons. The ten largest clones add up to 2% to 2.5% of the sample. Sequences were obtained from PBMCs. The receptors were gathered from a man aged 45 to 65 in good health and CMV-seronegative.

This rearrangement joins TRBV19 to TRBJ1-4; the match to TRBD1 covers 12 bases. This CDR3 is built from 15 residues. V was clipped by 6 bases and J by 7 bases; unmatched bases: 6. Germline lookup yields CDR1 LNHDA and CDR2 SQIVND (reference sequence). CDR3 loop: CASRERDRGLEKLFF. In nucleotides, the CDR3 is TGTGCCAGTAGAGAACGGGACAGGGGGCTTGAAAAACTGTTTTTT.

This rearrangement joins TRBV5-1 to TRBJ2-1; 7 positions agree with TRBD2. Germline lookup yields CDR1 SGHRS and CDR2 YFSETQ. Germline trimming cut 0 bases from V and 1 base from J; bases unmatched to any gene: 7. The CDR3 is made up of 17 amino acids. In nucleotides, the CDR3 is TGCGCCAGCAGCTTGGACCCTGGCGGGAGTTCCTACAATGAGCAGTTCTTC. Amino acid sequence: CASSLDPGGSSYNEQFF.

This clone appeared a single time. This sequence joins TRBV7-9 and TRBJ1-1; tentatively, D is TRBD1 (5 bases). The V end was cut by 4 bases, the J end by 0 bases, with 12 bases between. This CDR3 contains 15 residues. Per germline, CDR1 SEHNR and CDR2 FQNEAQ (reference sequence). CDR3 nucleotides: TGTGCCAGCAGCTCCCTCGACAGTATGAACACTGAAGCTTTCTTT. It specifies CASSSLDSMNTEAFF. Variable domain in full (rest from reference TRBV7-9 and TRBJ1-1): DTGVSQNPRHKITKRGQNVTFRCDPISEHNRLYWYRQTLGQGPEFLTYFQNEAQLEKSRLLSDRFSAERPKGSFSTLEIQRTEQGDSAMYLCASSSLDSMNTEAFFGQGTRLTVV.

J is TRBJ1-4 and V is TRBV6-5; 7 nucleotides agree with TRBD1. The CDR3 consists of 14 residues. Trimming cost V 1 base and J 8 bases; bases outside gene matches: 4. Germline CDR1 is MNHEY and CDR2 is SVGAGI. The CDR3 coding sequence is TGTGCCAGCAGTTACTGGCAGGGGGACGAAAAACTGTTTTTT. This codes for CASSYWQGDEKLFF.

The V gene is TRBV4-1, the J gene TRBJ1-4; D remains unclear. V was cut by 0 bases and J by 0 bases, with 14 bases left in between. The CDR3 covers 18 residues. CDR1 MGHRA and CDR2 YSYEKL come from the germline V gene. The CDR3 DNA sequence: TGCGCCAGCAGCCAAGAGGGCCAGACGAAGGCAACTAATGAAAAACTGTTTTTT. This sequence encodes CASSQEGQTKATNEKLFF.

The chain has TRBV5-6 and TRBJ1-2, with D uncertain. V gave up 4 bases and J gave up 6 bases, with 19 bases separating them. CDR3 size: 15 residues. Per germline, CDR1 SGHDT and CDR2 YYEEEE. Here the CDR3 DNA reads TGTGCCAGCAGCAACCGGGTATCCCTATGGAATGGCTACACCTTC. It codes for CASSNRVSLWNGYTF. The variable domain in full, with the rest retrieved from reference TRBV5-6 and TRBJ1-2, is DAGVTQSPTHLIKTRGQQVTLRCSPKSGHDTVSWYQQALGQGPQFIFQYYEEEERQRGNFPDRFSGHQFPNYSSELNVNALLLGDSALYLCASSNRVSLWNGYTFGSGTRLTVV.

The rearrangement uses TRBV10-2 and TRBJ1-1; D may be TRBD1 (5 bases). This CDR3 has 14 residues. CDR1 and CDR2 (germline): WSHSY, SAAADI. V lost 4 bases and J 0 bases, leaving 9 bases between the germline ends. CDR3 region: CASSGMTVNTEAFF. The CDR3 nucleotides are TGCGCCAGCAGTGGAATGACAGTGAACACTGAAGCTTTCTTT.

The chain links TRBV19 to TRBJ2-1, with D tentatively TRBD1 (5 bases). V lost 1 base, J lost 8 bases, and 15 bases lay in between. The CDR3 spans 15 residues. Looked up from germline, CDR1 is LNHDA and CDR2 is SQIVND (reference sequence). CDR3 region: CASSIAGPGSDEQFF. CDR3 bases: TGTGCCAGTAGTATAGCAGGGCCTGGTTCCGATGAGCAGTTCTTC. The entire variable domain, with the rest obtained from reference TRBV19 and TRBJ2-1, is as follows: DGGITQSPKYLFRKEGQNVTLSCEQNLNHDAMYWYRQDPGQGLRLIYYSQIVNDFQKGDIAEGYSVSREKKESFPLTVTSAQKNPTAFYLCASSIAGPGSDEQFFGPGTRLTVL.

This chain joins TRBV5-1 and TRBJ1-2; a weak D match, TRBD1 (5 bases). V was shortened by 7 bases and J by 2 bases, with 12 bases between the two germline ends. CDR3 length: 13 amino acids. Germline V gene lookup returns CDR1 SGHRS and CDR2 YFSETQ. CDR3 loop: CASALQGNYGYTF. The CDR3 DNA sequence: TGCGCCAGCGCCCTTCAGGGAAACTATGGCTACACCTTC.

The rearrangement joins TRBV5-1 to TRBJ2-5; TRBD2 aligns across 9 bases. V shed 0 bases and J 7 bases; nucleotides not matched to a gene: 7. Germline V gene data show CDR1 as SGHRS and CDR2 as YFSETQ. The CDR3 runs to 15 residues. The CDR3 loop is CASSLGLAAYGTQYF. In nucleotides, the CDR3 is TGCGCCAGCAGCTTGGGACTAGCGGCCTACGGGACCCAGTACTTC.

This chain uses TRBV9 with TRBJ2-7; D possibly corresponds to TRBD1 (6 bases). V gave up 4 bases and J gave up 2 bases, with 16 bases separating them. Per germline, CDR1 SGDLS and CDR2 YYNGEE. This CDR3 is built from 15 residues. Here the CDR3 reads CASSQGNRDTYEQYF. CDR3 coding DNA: TGTGCCAGCAGCCAAGGGAACAGGGACACCTACGAGCAGTACTTC.

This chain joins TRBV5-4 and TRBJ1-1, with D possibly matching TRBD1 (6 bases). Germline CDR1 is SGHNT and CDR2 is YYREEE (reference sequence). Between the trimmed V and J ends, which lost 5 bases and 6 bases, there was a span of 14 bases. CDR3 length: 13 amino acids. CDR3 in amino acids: CASSLDRTPEAFF. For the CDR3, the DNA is TGTGCCAGCAGTCTCGACAGGACACCTGAAGCTTTCTTT.

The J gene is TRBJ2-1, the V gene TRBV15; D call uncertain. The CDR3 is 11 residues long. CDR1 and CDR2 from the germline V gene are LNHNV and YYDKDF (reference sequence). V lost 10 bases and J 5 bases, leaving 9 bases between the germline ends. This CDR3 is CAILFNNEQFF. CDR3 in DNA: TGTGCCATCCTCTTTAACAATGAGCAGTTCTTC.

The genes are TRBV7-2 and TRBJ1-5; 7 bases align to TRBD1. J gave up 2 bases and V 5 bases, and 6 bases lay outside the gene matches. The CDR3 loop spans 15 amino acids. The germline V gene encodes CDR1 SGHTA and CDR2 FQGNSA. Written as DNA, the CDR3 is TGTGCCAGCAGCCTTGCCGGGACAGGCAATCAGCCCCAGCATTTT. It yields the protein CASSLAGTGNQPQHF.

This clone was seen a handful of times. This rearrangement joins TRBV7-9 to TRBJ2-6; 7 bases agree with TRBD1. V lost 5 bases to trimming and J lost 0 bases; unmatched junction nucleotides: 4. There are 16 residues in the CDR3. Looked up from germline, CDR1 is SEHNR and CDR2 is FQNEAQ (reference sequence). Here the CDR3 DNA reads TGTGCCAGCAGCCCGGGACAGATCTCTGGGGCCAACGTCCTGACTTTC. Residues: CASSPGQISGANVLTF.

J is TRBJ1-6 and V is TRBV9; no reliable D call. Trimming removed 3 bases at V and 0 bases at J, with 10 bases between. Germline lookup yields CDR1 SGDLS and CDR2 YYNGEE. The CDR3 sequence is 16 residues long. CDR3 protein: CASSDRPSSYNSPLHF. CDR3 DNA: TGTGCCAGCAGCGACAGACCGAGCTCCTATAATTCACCCCTCCACTTT.

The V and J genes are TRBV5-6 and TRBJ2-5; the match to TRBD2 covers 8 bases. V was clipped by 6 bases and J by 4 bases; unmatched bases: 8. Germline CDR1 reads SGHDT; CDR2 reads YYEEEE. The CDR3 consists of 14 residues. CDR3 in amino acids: CASTEAGGGETQYF. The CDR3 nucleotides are TGTGCCAGCACGGAGGCCGGGGGGGGAGAGACCCAGTACTTC. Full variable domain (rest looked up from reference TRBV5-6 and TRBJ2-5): DAGVTQSPTHLIKTRGQQVTLRCSPKSGHDTVSWYQQALGQGPQFIFQYYEEEERQRGNFPDRFSGHQFPNYSSELNVNALLLGDSALYLCASTEAGGGETQYFGPGTRLLVL.

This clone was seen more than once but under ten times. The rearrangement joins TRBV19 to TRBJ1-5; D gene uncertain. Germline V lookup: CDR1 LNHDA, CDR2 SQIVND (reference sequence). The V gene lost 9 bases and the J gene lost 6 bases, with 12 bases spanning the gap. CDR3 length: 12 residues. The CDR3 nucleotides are TGTGCCAGCTCTCAGGAGGTTCAGCCCCAGCATTTT. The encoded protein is CASSQEVQPQHF.

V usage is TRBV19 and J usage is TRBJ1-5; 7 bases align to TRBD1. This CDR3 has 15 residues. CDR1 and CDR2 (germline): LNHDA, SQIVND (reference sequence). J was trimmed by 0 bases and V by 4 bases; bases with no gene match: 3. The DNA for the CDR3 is TGTGCCAGTAGTACCCCAGGGGGTAGCAATCAGCCCCAGCATTTT. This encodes CASSTPGGSNQPQHF.

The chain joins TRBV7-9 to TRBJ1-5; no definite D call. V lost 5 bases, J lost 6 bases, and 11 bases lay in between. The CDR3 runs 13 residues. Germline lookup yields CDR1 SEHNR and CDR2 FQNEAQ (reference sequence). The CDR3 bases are TGTGCCAGCAGCCCGGCGGGATTTCAGCCCCAGCATTTT. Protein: CASSPAGFQPQHF.

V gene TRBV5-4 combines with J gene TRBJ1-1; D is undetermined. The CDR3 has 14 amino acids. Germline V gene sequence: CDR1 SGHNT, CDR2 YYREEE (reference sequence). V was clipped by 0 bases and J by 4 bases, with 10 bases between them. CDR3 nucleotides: TGTGCCAGCAGCTTGGACAGCACGAGCACTGAAGCTTTCTTT. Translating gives CASSLDSTSTEAFF.

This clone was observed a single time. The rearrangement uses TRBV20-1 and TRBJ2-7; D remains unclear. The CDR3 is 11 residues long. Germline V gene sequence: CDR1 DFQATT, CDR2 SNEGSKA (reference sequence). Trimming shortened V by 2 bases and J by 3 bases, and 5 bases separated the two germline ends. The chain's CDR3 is CSARRLYEQYF. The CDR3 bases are TGCAGTGCTAGAAGACTCTACGAGCAGTACTTC.

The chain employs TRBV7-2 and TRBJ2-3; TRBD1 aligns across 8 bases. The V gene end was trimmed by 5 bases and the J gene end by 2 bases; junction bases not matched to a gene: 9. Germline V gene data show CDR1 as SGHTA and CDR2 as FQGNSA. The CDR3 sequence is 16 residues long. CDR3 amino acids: CASSPDRGPYTDTQYF. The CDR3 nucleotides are TGTGCCAGCAGCCCCGACAGGGGCCCTTACACAGATACGCAGTATTTT.

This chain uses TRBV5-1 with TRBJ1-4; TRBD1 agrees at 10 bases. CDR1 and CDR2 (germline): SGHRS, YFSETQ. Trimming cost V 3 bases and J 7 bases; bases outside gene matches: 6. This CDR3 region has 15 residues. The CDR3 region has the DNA TGCGCCAGCAGCTCCGGGACAGGGGAGAGTGAAAAACTGTTTTTT. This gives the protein CASSSGTGESEKLFF.